This T cell receptor beta chain was documented in a study of cytomegalovirus exposure and HLA in healthy donors. Study-wide points: In an earlier analysis, most TCR beta V segments were productive about 87% or about 30% of the time. Later, TCR association rates were found to vary by HLA locus, highest for DRB1 and lowest for HLA-C. In a later analysis, a missense DCLRE1C variant was linked to TCR beta V- and J-gene trimming. The study flagged around 150 TCR beta chains as cytomegalovirus-associated.

With regard to this clone: Its antigen is still unknown.

This CDR3 is built from 17 residues. V shed 0 bases and J shed 5 bases, with 20 bases lying between them. Germline assignment: CDR1 MGHRA and CDR2 YSYEKL. The PCR ran on 60 Vbeta and 13 Jbeta primers. Profiling relied on immunoSEQ multiplex PCR, and the TCRdb table lists in-frame clones only, not all of them. The sample yields 100,000 to 150,000 clones, around three quarters seen once. The chain is built from TRBV4-1 and TRBJ2-7, with D possibly matching TRBD2 (6 bases). This clonotype was obtained from a female donor in good health and CMV-seronegative. The sample was PBMCs. The CDR3 DNA sequence: TGCGCCAGCAGCCAAGATTTGGCTTCCGGGAGTAACCACGAGCAGTACTTC. It codes for CASSQDLASGSNHEQYF.